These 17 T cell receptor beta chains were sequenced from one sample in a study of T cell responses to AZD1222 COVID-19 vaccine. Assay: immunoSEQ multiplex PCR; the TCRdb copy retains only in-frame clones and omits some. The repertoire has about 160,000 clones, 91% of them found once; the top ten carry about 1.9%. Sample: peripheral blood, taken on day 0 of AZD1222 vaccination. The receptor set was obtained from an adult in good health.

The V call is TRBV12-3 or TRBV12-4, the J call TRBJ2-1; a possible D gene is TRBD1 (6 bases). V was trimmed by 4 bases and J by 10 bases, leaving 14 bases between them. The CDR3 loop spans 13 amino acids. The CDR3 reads CASSSPTGFEQFF. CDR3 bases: TGTGCCAGCAGTTCCCCCACAGGGTTCGAGCAGTTCTTC.

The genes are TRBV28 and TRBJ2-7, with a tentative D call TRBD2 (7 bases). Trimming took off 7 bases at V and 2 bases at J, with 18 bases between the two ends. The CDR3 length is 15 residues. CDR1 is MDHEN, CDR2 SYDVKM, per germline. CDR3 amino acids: CASTLGGGRAYEQYF. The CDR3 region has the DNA TGTGCCAGCACCCTTGGGGGCGGGAGAGCCTACGAGCAGTACTTC. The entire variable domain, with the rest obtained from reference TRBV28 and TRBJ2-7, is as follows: DVKVTQSSRYLVKRTGEKVFLECVQDMDHENMFWYRQDPGLGLRLIYFSYDVKMKEKGDIPEGYSVSREKKERFSLILESASTNQTSMYLCASTLGGGRAYEQYFGPGTRLTVT.

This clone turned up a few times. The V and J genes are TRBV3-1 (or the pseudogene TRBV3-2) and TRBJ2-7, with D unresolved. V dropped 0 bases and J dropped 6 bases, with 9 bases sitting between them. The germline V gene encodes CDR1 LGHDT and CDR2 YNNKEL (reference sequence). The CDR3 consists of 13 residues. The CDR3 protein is CASSQDPYGEQYF. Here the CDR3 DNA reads TGTGCCAGCAGCCAAGACCCTTATGGCGAGCAGTACTTC.

This chain's CDR3 is CASSGYRTGAGEQFF. CDR3 bases: TGTGCCAGCAGCGGGTACAGGACAGGGGCTGGCGAGCAGTTCTTC. This rearrangement joins TRBV9 to TRBJ2-1; TRBD1 matches at 9 bases. The CDR3 length is 15 residues. Germline CDR1 and CDR2: SGDLS and YYNGEE. V shed 3 bases, J shed 10 bases, and the junction held 11 bases outside the gene matches.

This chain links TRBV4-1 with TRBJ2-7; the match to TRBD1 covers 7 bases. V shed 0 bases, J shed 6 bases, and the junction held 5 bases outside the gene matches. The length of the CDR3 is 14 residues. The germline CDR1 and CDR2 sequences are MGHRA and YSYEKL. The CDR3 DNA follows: TGCGCCAGCAGCCAAGAAACAGGGGTCCTCGAGCAGTACTTC. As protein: CASSQETGVLEQYF.

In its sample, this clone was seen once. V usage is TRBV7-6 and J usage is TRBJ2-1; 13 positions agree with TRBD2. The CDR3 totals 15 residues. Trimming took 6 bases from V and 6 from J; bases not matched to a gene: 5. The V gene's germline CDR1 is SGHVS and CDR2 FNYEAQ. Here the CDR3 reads CASSLWTSGSNEQFF. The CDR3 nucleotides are TGTGCCAGCAGTTTGTGGACTAGCGGGAGCAATGAGCAGTTCTTC.

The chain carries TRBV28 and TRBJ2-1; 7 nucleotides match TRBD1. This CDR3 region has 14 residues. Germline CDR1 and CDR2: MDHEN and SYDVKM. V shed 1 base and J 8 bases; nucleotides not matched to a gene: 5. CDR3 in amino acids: CASSLLYRGHEQFF. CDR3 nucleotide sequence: TGTGCCAGCAGTTTATTGTACAGGGGCCATGAGCAGTTCTTC.

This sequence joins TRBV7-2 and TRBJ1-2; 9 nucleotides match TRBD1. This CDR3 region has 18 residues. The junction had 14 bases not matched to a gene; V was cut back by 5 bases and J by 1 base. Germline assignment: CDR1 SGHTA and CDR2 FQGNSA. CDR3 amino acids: CASSEGGTGHTINYGYTF. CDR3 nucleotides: TGTGCCAGCAGCGAAGGGGGGACAGGGCACACTATTAACTATGGCTACACCTTC.

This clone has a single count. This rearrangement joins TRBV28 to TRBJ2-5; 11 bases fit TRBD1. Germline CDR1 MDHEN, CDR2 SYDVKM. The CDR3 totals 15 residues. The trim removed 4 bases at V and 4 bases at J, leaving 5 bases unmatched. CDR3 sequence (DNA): TGTGCCAGCAGTTCCCGGGACAGGGGGATAGAGACCCAGTACTTC. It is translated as CASSSRDRGIETQYF.

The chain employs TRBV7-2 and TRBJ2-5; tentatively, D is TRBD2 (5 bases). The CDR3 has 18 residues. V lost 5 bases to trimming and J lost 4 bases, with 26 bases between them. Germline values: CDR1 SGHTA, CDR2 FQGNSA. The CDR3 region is CASSPRGSYTGQRETQYF. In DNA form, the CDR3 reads TGTGCCAGCAGCCCGAGAGGGTCCTACACCGGCCAAAGAGAGACCCAGTACTTC.

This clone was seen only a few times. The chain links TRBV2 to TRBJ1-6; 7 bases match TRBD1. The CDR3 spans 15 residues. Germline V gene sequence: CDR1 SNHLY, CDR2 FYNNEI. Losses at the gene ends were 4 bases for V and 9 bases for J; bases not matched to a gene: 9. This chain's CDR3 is CASSGQGQMISPLHF. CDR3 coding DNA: TGTGCCAGCAGTGGTCAGGGACAGATGATTTCACCCCTCCACTTT.

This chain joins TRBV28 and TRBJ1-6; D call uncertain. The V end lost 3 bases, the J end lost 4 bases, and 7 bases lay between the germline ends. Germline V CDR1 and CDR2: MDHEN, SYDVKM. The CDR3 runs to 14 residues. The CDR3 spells CASSFTSYNSPLHF. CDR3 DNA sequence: TGTGCCAGCAGTTTTACCAGTTATAATTCACCCCTCCACTTT.

The CDR3 is CSVDAGINTGELFF. The CDR3 DNA sequence: TGCAGCGTCGACGCCGGGATCAACACCGGGGAGCTGTTTTTT. This chain joins TRBV29-1 and TRBJ2-2, with a possible D match to TRBD2 (5 bases). V lost 6 bases and J lost 2, with 13 bases in between. The CDR3 runs to 14 residues. Germline lookup yields CDR1 SQVTM and CDR2 ANQGSEA.

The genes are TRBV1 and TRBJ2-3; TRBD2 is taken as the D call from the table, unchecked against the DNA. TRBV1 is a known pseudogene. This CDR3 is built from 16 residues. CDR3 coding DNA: TGCACCAGCAGCCCCCGGGAAGCGGGGGGCCTTGATACGCAGTATTTT. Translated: CTSSPREAGGLDTQYF.

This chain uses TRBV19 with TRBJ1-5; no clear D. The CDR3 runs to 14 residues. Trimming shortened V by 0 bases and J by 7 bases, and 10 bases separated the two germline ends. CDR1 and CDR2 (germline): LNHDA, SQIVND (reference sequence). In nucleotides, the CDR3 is TGTGCCAGTAGTATAGATCTGTATCGACAGCCCCAGCATTTT. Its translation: CASSIDLYRQPQHF.

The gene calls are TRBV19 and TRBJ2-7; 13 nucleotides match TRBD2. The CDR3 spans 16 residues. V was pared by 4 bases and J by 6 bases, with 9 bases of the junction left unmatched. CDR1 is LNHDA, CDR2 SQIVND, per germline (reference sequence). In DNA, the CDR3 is TGTGCCAGTAGTAGGGGACTAGCGGGATATCTGCGCGAGCAGTACTTC. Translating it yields CASSRGLAGYLREQYF. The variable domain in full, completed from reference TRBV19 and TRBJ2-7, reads DGGITQSPKYLFRKEGQNVTLSCEQNLNHDAMYWYRQDPGQGLRLIYYSQIVNDFQKGDIAEGYSVSREKKESFPLTVTSAQKNPTAFYLCASSRGLAGYLREQYFGPGTRLTVT.

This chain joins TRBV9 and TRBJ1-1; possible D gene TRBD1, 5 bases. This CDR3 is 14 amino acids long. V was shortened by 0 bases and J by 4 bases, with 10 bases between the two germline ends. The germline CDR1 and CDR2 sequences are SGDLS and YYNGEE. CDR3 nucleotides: TGTGCCAGCAGCGTAGGGGGCGTCGTCACTGAAGCTTTCTTT. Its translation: CASSVGGVVTEAFF.